These T cell receptor beta chains were read from a single sample in a study of cytomegalovirus exposure and HLA in healthy donors. The data were produced by immunoSEQ multiplex PCR, yet TCRdb's version contains in-frame clones alone and is incomplete. The sample yields tens of thousands of clones, roughly nine tenths seen once. Sequencing was carried out using PBMCs. The receptors were sampled from a man between 18 and 29 years old in good health and CMV-seronegative. Each CDR3 is given with its conserved first and last residue. D genes are given only for firm matches.

d_call	v_call	j_call	cdr3_aa
.	TRBV9	TRBJ2-7	CASSVFPSGGYEQYF
.	TRBV7-9	TRBJ1-2	CASSSVFREDYGYTF
.	TRBV19	TRBJ1-2	CASSILGEGYTF
.	TRBV7-9	TRBJ1-2	CASSNDILLPYGYTF
TRBD2	TRBV9	TRBJ2-6	CASSVVGTTGANVLTF
.	TRBV5-8	TRBJ2-7	CASSYNRRGEQYF
TRBD1	TRBV28	TRBJ2-6	CASSSHPGTGFYGANVLTF
TRBD2	TRBV6-4	TRBJ2-3	CASSGSGSPDTQYF
.	TRBV20-1	TRBJ2-7	CSAREGERQYF
.	TRBV10-3	TRBJ1-3	CAISESGQGGGNTIYF
TRBD2	TRBV28	TRBJ2-3	CASSLPRTSGSIGTQYF
.	TRBV2	TRBJ1-2	CASSADFYGYTF
TRBD2	TRBV6-4	TRBJ2-1	CASRPGLADNEQFF
.	TRBV28	TRBJ1-5	CASSRGPAKPQHF
.	TRBV27	TRBJ2-2	CASSLTVGELFF
.	TRBV28	TRBJ2-3	CASSYREGPTRNTQYF
.	TRBV9	TRBJ2-3	CASSVVGQRADTQYF
TRBD1	TRBV6-6	TRBJ1-5	CASSPDRGRRGPQHF
.	TRBV4-1	TRBJ1-4	CASSQVNTGSLGLFF
.	TRBV7-2	TRBJ2-1	CASSPGGLISYNEQFF
.	TRBV6-1	TRBJ2-2	CASSEAGTRGPSELFF
.	TRBV29-1	TRBJ2-2	CSVGWPGSGELFF
TRBD1	TRBV29-1	TRBJ2-7	CSVGTGGYEQYF
.	TRBV7-2	TRBJ2-7	CASSLGRESYEQYF
TRBD2	TRBV5-6	TRBJ2-2	CASSPLLAGGPHGTGELFF
.	TRBV28	TRBJ2-1	CASSLIGLRYNEQFF
TRBD2	TRBV29-1	TRBJ2-3	CSVEGGRGADTQYF
.	TRBV6-6	TRBJ1-4	CASSLQGLGEKLFF
TRBD2	TRBV5-4	TRBJ2-5	CASSLKLAGETQYF
.	TRBV29-1	TRBJ2-7	CSVVGGYEQYF
TRBD2	TRBV4-1	TRBJ2-3	CASSQGGTSGGDTQYF
.	TRBV6-5	TRBJ2-7	CASSSYSGTYEQYF
.	TRBV2	TRBJ2-7	CASTRSLTNAYEQYF
.	TRBV18	TRBJ1-3	CASSAFGNTIYF
.	TRBV18	TRBJ1-1	CASSLAANTEAFF
.	TRBV15	TRBJ2-1	CATSRDGRADEQFF
.	TRBV30	TRBJ1-5	CAWSAGLGGQPQHF
TRBD2	TRBV4-1	TRBJ2-1	CASSPQGLAGGPYNEQFF
TRBD1	TRBV29-1	TRBJ2-7	CSATGGYEQYF
.	TRBV28	TRBJ2-5	CASSLGWETQYF
.	TRBV9	TRBJ2-3	CASSVGGRRETDTQYF
.	TRBV28	TRBJ2-3	CASSLDSTDTQYF
.	TRBV7-8	TRBJ2-5	CASSFAQLQETQYF
.	TRBV5-1	TRBJ1-1	CASSWGEGTEAFF
.	TRBV18	TRBJ2-5	CASSALQETQYF
TRBD1	TRBV6-1	TRBJ2-5	CASSRDRGKETQYF
TRBD2	TRBV19	TRBJ2-1	CASTGLAGWDEQFF
.	TRBV2	TRBJ1-4	CASSLNEKLFF
TRBD2	TRBV4-3	TRBJ2-1	CASSPGLAEDNEQFF
TRBD1	TRBV28	TRBJ2-5	CASSDRGETQYF
.	TRBV7-2	TRBJ2-3	CASSLSGQGTDTQYF
TRBD1	TRBV18	TRBJ1-5	CASSPGLTGGNQPQHF
.	TRBV28	TRBJ2-5	CASSPYQETQYF
.	TRBV28	TRBJ2-1	CASSFSSGLHNEQFF
TRBD1	TRBV18	TRBJ1-2	CASSRGQDLNYGYTF